The rows below give T cell receptor beta chains drawn from one sample of a study of human T cells and chemical hapten exposure. TCRdb re-called the RACE reads through MiXCR, storing one row per CDR3 protein. The sample lists approximately 80,000 distinct CDR3 sequences, around 10% occurring once. Here the sequenced sample was whole blood, taken in connection with sensitization to the hapten diphenylcyclopropenone (DPC). The source of these receptors is a woman aged 45-59 years with alopecia areata. Some clones in this sample may be carry-over from other donors' samples. Both conserved end residues are part of each CDR3. A D gene is named only where the DNA matches it firmly. Clone size is given for some rows only: seen once, a few or many times, or a class if the clone is expanded.

cdr3_nt cdr3_aa d_call j_call clone_size v_call
TGCAGCGTAGCCACTAGCGGCTCCATGGGTACGCAGTATTTT CSVATSGSMGTQYF TRBD2 TRBJ2-3 few TRBV29-1
TGTGCCAGCAGCCAGAAGGGGAATCAGCCCCAGCATTTT CASSQKGNQPQHF . TRBJ1-5 few TRBV4-2
TGTGCCAGCAGATCGACAGGGTCCTACGAGCAGTACTTC CASRSTGSYEQYF TRBD1 TRBJ2-7 . TRBV28
TGTGTCAGCAGCCGAAGGGACAGAAGCTATGGCTACACCTTC CVSSRRDRSYGYTF TRBD1 TRBJ1-2 . TRBV7-8
TGTGCCAGCAGCCGAGGGGGCGCGGGCAATCAGCCCCAGCATTTT CASSRGGAGNQPQHF TRBD1 TRBJ1-5 . TRBV11-2
TGTGCCAGTAGTGCCCAGCCGGGACAGACCCTTGAGGACACCTTC CASSAQPGQTLEDTF TRBD1 TRBJ1-2 many TRBV19
TGTGCCAGCAGCACAAATCTCGTAGGGACCGGGGAGCTGTTTTTT CASSTNLVGTGELFF . TRBJ2-2 . TRBV7-2
TGTGCCAGCTCACCCCTCCCGGGACTAGCGACCGCCACAGATACGCAGTATTTT CASSPLPGLATATDTQYF TRBD2 TRBJ2-3 many TRBV18
TGCAGTGCTCCGACAGGGCCTACGTTGCTAGCCAAAAACATTCAGTACTTC CSAPTGPTLLAKNIQYF TRBD1 TRBJ2-4 many TRBV20-1
TGTGCCTGGAGTGTACGACAGGGGGATTATAGCAATCAGCCCCAGCATTTT CAWSVRQGDYSNQPQHF TRBD1 TRBJ1-5 many TRBV30
TGCGCCAGCAGCACTGGACAGGGGATGGAGCAGTTCTTC CASSTGQGMEQFF TRBD1 TRBJ2-1 few TRBV5-1
TGTGCCAGCAGGAATTCGGGGGGCACTGAAGCTTTCTTT CASRNSGGTEAFF . TRBJ1-1 . TRBV11-1
TGTGCCAGCGATGATGGGGGCCTCGGGGAGCTGTTTTTT CASDDGGLGELFF . TRBJ2-2 . TRBV6-2/TRBV6-3
TGTGCCTGGACCCTTCAGGGGAGCTCTGAAGCTTTCTTT CAWTLQGSSEAFF . TRBJ1-1 few TRBV30
TGCGCCAGCAGCCAAGAATGGGCAGGAAATTCACCCCTCCACTTT CASSQEWAGNSPLHF . TRBJ1-6 few TRBV4-3
TGTGCCAGCAGACTAGCGGGAGGGGACAATGAGCAGTTCTTC CASRLAGGDNEQFF TRBD2 TRBJ2-1 . TRBV2
TGTGCCACGCTACCGGGACAGATGAACACTGAAGCTTTCTTT CATLPGQMNTEAFF TRBD1 TRBJ1-1 . TRBV7-2
TGTGCCAGCTCAACTACAGAAAACGAGCAGTACTTC CASSTTENEQYF . TRBJ2-7 few TRBV18
TGTGCCTGGAGACGAGGCACTCAGGGCCCCTACGAGCAGTACTTC CAWRRGTQGPYEQYF . TRBJ2-7 . TRBV30